Below are 32 T cell receptor beta chains sequenced from a single sample in a study of T cell repertoires in cytomegalovirus infection. One entry per CDR3 protein, called by TCRdb with MiXCR from the reads. Of a few hundred thousand distinct CDR3 sequences detected, approximately 24% appear once; the ten largest clones hold roughly 20%. The specimen sequenced was CD8+ T cells from PBMCs. These receptors were taken from a human donor in good health (CMV status not recorded). Some clones in this sample may be carry-over from other donors' samples.

With respect to this clonotype: This may come from a read error, since a much larger clone is one base off. The rearrangement uses TRBV12-3 or TRBV12-4 and TRBJ1-1; D ambiguous. The CDR3 is 12 amino acids. DNA for the CDR3: TGTGCCAACAGTGCAGGAGGCCAAGTGACTTTCTTT. Its translation: CANSAGGQVTFF.

Ten or more counts support this clonotype. The genes are TRBV7-9 and TRBJ1-1; TRBD1 matches at 8 bases. The trim removed 4 bases at V and 1 base at J, leaving 11 bases unmatched. Germline CDR1 reads SEHNR; CDR2 reads FQNEAQ (reference sequence). The CDR3 length is 17 residues. The CDR3 spells CASSSVPGQEKNTEAFF. CDR3 bases: TGTGCCAGCAGCTCTGTCCCGGGACAGGAGAAGAACACTGAAGCTTTCTTT.

In this sample, this clonotype turned up many times. This sequence joins TRBV19 and TRBJ2-1, with D perhaps matching TRBD1 or TRBD2 (5 bases each). The CDR3 is 15 amino acids. V lost 3 bases, J lost 3 bases, and 12 bases lay in between. The germline V gene encodes CDR1 LNHDA and CDR2 SQIVND (reference sequence). The CDR3 DNA reads TGTGCCAGTAGTATTTCCGGGGACCTCTACAATGAGCAGTTCTTC. As protein: CASSISGDLYNEQFF.

This clonotype was detected ten times or more. This chain uses TRBV11-1 with TRBJ1-2; D gene unclear. Per the germline V gene, CDR1 is SGHAT and CDR2 is FQDESV (reference sequence). The CDR3 sequence is 15 residues long. V was trimmed by 5 bases and J by 4 bases, leaving 17 bases between them. In DNA, the CDR3 is TGTGCCAGCAGCCCCTTCGGGCAGGACCTCTATGGCTACACCTTC. This gives the protein CASSPFGQDLYGYTF.

This clonotype has ten or more counts. The chain recombines TRBV28 with TRBJ1-5; D unresolved. V was cut by 8 bases and J by 4 bases, with 18 bases left in between. The CDR3 spans 15 residues. Germline values: CDR1 MDHEN, CDR2 SYDVKM. The CDR3 DNA sequence: TGTGCCAGCGAAGGTGGGATCGTACTAAATCAGCCCCAGCATTTT. As protein: CASEGGIVLNQPQHF.

This clonotype was detected many times. V gene TRBV7-2 combines with J gene TRBJ2-1, with 7 bases aligning to TRBD2. Germline-derived CDR1 and CDR2 are SGHTA and FQGNSA. V trimming: 5 bases; J trimming: 3 bases; junction bases outside the gene matches: 10. The CDR3 loop spans 16 amino acids. The CDR3 region is CASSPASGTIYNEQFF. CDR3 DNA sequence: TGTGCCAGCAGCCCAGCCTCCGGGACTATCTACAATGAGCAGTTCTTC.

This clonotype has ten or more counts. The CDR3 DNA is TGTGCCAGCAGCTTATTTTCCGGATCCGATGAGCAGTTCTTC. This sequence encodes CASSLFSGSDEQFF. The chain joins TRBV7-9 to TRBJ2-1; D unclear. This CDR3 is 14 amino acids long. V shed 2 bases and J shed 8 bases, with 13 bases lying between them. Germline V CDR1 and CDR2: SEHNR, FQNEAQ (reference sequence).

This clonotype appeared a few times. The chain recombines TRBV7-2 with TRBJ2-3, with TRBD2 as a possible D gene (5 bases). This CDR3 spans 14 amino acids. Trimming cost V 3 bases and J 1 base, with 8 bases left between them. Germline loops: CDR1 SGHTA, CDR2 FQGNSA. The CDR3 DNA follows: TGTGCCAGCAGCTTCTACGGGGGCACAGATACGCAGTATTTT. Translating gives CASSFYGGTDTQYF.

In the case of this clonotype: This clone may be a read error of a much larger clone one base away. V usage is TRBV19 and J usage is TRBJ1-2; no reliable D call. Germline values: CDR1 LNHDA, CDR2 SQIVND (reference sequence). Trimming pared 10 bases from V and 5 bases from J, leaving 11 bases between. The CDR3 covers 11 residues. The chain's CDR3 is CANSYGYGYTF. CDR3 coding DNA: TGTGCCAACTCTTACGGTTATGGCTACACCTTC.

This clonotype has ten or more counts. The V and J genes are TRBV7-9 and TRBJ2-7; 10 nucleotides line up with TRBD2. V lost 5 bases to trimming and J lost 6 bases; unmatched junction nucleotides: 4. This CDR3 has 13 residues. Germline V gene sequence: CDR1 SEHNR, CDR2 FQNEAQ (reference sequence). Here the CDR3 reads CASSRAGGREQYF. The CDR3 DNA reads as TGTGCCAGCAGCCGAGCGGGGGGGCGCGAGCAGTACTTC.

This clonotype was seen only a few times. The chain is built from TRBV28 and TRBJ1-6; 8 bases line up with TRBD1. The CDR3 is made up of 17 amino acids. The junction had 13 bases not matched to a gene; V was cut back by 3 bases and J by 9 bases. CDR1 MDHEN and CDR2 SYDVKM come from the germline V gene. Here the CDR3 DNA reads TGTGCCAGCAGTTTTATTCATATCGGGACAGGCGGTTCACCCCTCCACTTT. Protein product: CASSFIHIGTGGSPLHF.

This rearrangement joins TRBV2 to TRBJ2-5, with a tentative D call TRBD2 (6 bases). This CDR3 region has 14 residues. Germline V gene lookup returns CDR1 SNHLY and CDR2 FYNNEI. Trimming left V 6 bases short and J 3 bases short, with 14 bases between. CDR3 sequence: CASSPPGGKETQYF. CDR3 bases: TGTGCCAGCAGCCCCCCTGGGGGGAAAGAGACCCAGTACTTC.

This clonotype was observed a few times. V is TRBV20-1 and J is TRBJ1-1; 8 positions agree with TRBD1. The J segment lost 5 bases and the V segment lost 5 bases, leaving 19 bases of the junction unmatched. This CDR3 has 17 residues. CDR1 DFQATT and CDR2 SNEGSKA come from the germline V gene (reference sequence). This CDR3 is CSAPQWIPGQGGTEAFF. In DNA, the CDR3 is TGCAGTGCTCCACAGTGGATCCCAGGACAGGGTGGAACTGAAGCTTTCTTT.

The rearrangement uses TRBV7-3 and TRBJ2-7, with 7 nucleotides matching TRBD1. Germline V gene data show CDR1 as SGHTA and CDR2 as FQGTGA. V lost 5 bases to trimming and J lost 1 base; unmatched junction nucleotides: 5. CDR3 size: 14 residues. In DNA, the CDR3 is TGTGCCAGCAGCGCTTCGGGACAGTCCTACGAGCAGTACTTC. It yields the protein CASSASGQSYEQYF.

As for this clonotype: This clone may be a read error of a much larger clone one base away. The conserved phenylalanine or tryptophan is not found at the CDR3 terminus, so this likely reflects a read error. This sequence joins TRBV7-9 and TRBJ1-1; D gene unclear. Trimming took 4 bases from V and 1 from J, leaving 10 bases between them. The CDR3 spans 14 residues. CDR1 is SEHNR, CDR2 FQNEAQ, per germline (reference sequence). The CDR3 DNA reads TGTGCCAGCAGCTCTTCGGGAGGGAACACTGAAGCTTTCTCT. This encodes CASSSSGGNTEAFS.

The chain employs TRBV20-1 and TRBJ2-3; 11 bases are a match to TRBD2. Germline lookup yields CDR1 DFQATT and CDR2 SNEGSKA (reference sequence). V lost 4 bases to trimming and J lost 0 bases; unmatched junction nucleotides: 9. This CDR3 is 17 amino acids long. CDR3 bases: TGCAGTGCTAATATGATAGCGGGGGGGCACAGCACAGATACGCAGTATTTT. Its protein is CSANMIAGGHSTDTQYF.

This clonotype was observed a few times. The chain joins TRBV14 to TRBJ2-7; D may be TRBD2 (5 bases). Germline CDR1 reads SGHDN; CDR2 reads FVKESK. The V end lost 1 base, the J end lost 5 bases, and 9 bases lay between the germline ends. This CDR3 region has 13 residues. CDR3 region: CASSQAGWDEQYF. The CDR3 DNA reads as TGTGCCAGCAGCCAAGCGGGGTGGGACGAGCAGTACTTC.

The rearrangement uses TRBV24-1 and TRBJ2-2; TRBD1 matches 7 bases. Trimming cost V 4 bases and J 5 bases; bases outside gene matches: 9. The CDR3 contains 16 residues. The germline CDR1 and CDR2 sequences are KGHDR and SFDVKD. CDR3 protein: CATSDTRQGRTGELFF. DNA of the CDR3: TGTGCCACCAGTGACACCCGACAGGGAAGGACCGGGGAGCTGTTTTTT.

For the CDR3, the DNA is TGCAGTGCACGGACAGGGGAGGGCTACGAGCAGTACTTC. Protein sequence: CSARTGEGYEQYF. The gene calls are TRBV20-1 and TRBJ2-7; 9 nucleotides agree with TRBD1. The CDR3 is 13 residues long. Unmatched junction bases numbered 6, after V lost 6 bases and J lost 3 bases. Per germline, CDR1 DFQATT and CDR2 SNEGSKA (reference sequence).

This clonotype has at least ten counts. The rearrangement uses TRBV7-8 and TRBJ2-1, with D perhaps matching TRBD2 (5 bases). Germline V gene data show CDR1 as SGHVS and CDR2 as FQNEAQ. The CDR3 loop spans 16 amino acids. The V gene lost 4 bases and the J gene lost 0 bases, with 13 bases spanning the gap. CDR3 loop: CASSSTAASSYNEQFF. CDR3 sequence (DNA): TGTGCCAGCAGCTCAACAGCGGCTAGCTCCTACAATGAGCAGTTCTTC.

The V call is TRBV7-6, the J call TRBJ1-1; no firm D call. Germline V gives CDR1 SGHVS, CDR2 FNYEAQ. The CDR3 loop spans 13 amino acids. The ends were cut back, 5 bases at V and 5 bases at J, with 12 bases in the middle. The CDR3 region is CASSPAIGTEAFF. The DNA for the CDR3 is TGTGCCAGCAGCCCTGCGATTGGTACTGAAGCTTTCTTT.

This clonotype showed up many times. V gene TRBV7-8 combines with J gene TRBJ2-3; maybe TRBD1 (5 bases). Germline V gene sequence: CDR1 SGHVS, CDR2 FQNEAQ. With 3 bases removed from V and 3 bases from J, the gap between germline ends came to 19 bases. This CDR3 has 17 residues. The CDR3 region is CASSLSPQAGGTDTQYF. DNA for the CDR3: TGTGCCAGCAGCTTGAGCCCACAGGCAGGTGGGACAGATACGCAGTATTTT.

The chain carries TRBV29-1 and TRBJ2-1; no firm D call. The V and J ends lost 2 bases and 7 bases respectively, with 6 bases between them. The CDR3 contains 11 residues. CDR1 and CDR2 from the germline V gene are SQVTM and ANQGSEA. The CDR3 nucleotides read TGCAGCGTTGAATTGGGAAATGAGCAGTTCTTC. It codes for CSVELGNEQFF.

This clonotype turned up a few times. The chain carries TRBV7-6 and TRBJ2-7; D gene unclear. There are 14 residues in the CDR3. Germline values: CDR1 SGHVS, CDR2 FNYEAQ. The ends were cut back, 1 base at V and 2 bases at J, with 9 bases in the middle. DNA of the CDR3: TGTGCCAGCAGCTTAGAGGCACAAACCTACGAGCAGTACTTC. It is translated as CASSLEAQTYEQYF. Based on the CDR3 plus reference TRBV7-6 and TRBJ2-7, the full variable domain is GAGVSQSPRYKVTKRGQDVALRCDPISGHVSLYWYRQALGQGPEFLTYFNYEAQQDKSGLPNDRFSAERPEGSISTLTIQRTEQRDSAMYRCASSLEAQTYEQYFGPGTRLTVT.

V usage is TRBV15 and J usage is TRBJ1-3; D is undetermined. CDR1 and CDR2 (germline): LNHNV, YYDKDF (reference sequence). Trimming stripped 5 bases from V and 2 bases from J, with 13 bases between. This CDR3 is 15 amino acids long. The DNA for the CDR3 is TGTGCCACCAGCCGCCCAGGAGGGCCTGGAAACACCATATATTTT. It yields the protein CATSRPGGPGNTIYF.

This clonotype occurred a few times. The chain recombines TRBV14 with TRBJ2-5; 7 nucleotides match TRBD2. Germline V gives CDR1 SGHDN, CDR2 FVKESK. V lost 0 bases and J lost 7; bases outside the gene matches: 2. CDR3 length: 13 residues. The CDR3, as DNA: TGTGCCAGCAGCCAAGAGGCTAGCGGGACCCAGTACTTC. Its translation: CASSQEASGTQYF.

This clonotype occurred many times. The CDR3 protein is CASSPAEQRMNTEAFF. Here the CDR3 DNA reads TGTGCCAGCTCACCAGCGGAACAAAGGATGAACACTGAAGCTTTCTTT. This chain uses TRBV18 with TRBJ1-1; D is unresolved. V was shortened by 2 bases and J by 0 bases, with 13 bases between the two germline ends. CDR3 length: 16 residues. Germline CDR1 is KGHSH and CDR2 is LQKENI.

This clonotype has ten or more counts. V usage is TRBV2 and J usage is TRBJ1-4; D ambiguous. The CDR3 has 15 residues. Germline CDR1 SNHLY, CDR2 FYNNEI. Trimming left V 0 bases short and J 0 bases short, with 5 bases between. The CDR3 loop is CASSEAEATNEKLFF. The CDR3 DNA sequence: TGTGCCAGCAGTGAAGCAGAGGCAACTAATGAAAAACTGTTTTTT.

This clonotype was seen a few times. This chain connects TRBV2 to TRBJ2-4; a weak D match, TRBD2 (7 bases). CDR3 length equals 16 residues. V shed 10 bases and J shed 3 bases, with 22 bases lying between them. CDR1 and CDR2 from the germline V gene are SNHLY and FYNNEI. Written as DNA, the CDR3 is TGTGCCACCTCGATGTGGGGGGGCCGAAACAAAAACATTCAGTACTTC. It is translated as CATSMWGGRNKNIQYF.

The table lists this clonotype with many counts. This chain joins TRBV6-6 and TRBJ1-4; the D is unclear. CDR1 is MNHNY, CDR2 SVGAGI, per germline (reference sequence). Trimming removed 2 bases from V and 8 bases from J, with 3 bases in between. CDR3 size: 11 residues. The CDR3 sequence: CASSYGEKLFF. The CDR3 bases are TGTGCCAGCAGTTACGGCGAAAAACTGTTTTTT.

This clonotype was seen only a few times. CDR3: CASSPTVAGISYEQYF. The CDR3 DNA reads TGTGCCAGCAGTCCTACCGTTGCGGGGATTTCCTACGAGCAGTACTTC. The chain joins TRBV6-5 to TRBJ2-7; D perhaps matches TRBD2 (6 bases). CDR1 and CDR2 (germline): MNHEY, SVGAGI. V was pared by 5 bases and J by 1 base, with 18 bases between. The CDR3 contains 16 residues.

This clonotype turned up a few times. The rearrangement links TRBV27 to TRBJ1-2, with 7 bases matching TRBD1. The CDR3 runs to 17 residues. J gave up 10 bases and V 6 bases, and 23 bases lay outside the gene matches. Germline values: CDR1 MNHEY, CDR2 SMNVEV (reference sequence). CDR3 bases: TGTGCCAGCAGACGACCACAGGGGTTGGGTAGGGGCTTCGACTACACCTTC. Translation: CASRRPQGLGRGFDYTF.